This T cell receptor beta chain was sequenced in a study of cytomegalovirus exposure and HLA in healthy donors. Study at large: Falling in the Caucasian-associated ancestry cluster were 80% to 90% of 398 genotyped donors.

Whole-study results and caveats: Follow-up analysis found HLA locus-dependent TCR association rates, highest for DRB1 and lowest for HLA-C.

The PCR had 60 Vbeta and 13 Jbeta primers. The assay was immunoSEQ multiplex PCR, and TCRdb's table has in-frame clones only and misses some. This sample yields fewer than 200,000 clones, of which 70% to 85% are seen a single time; around 1.2% belongs to the top ten. There are 13 residues in the CDR3. The V gene lost 3 bases and the J gene lost 9 bases, with 12 bases spanning the gap. Germline V CDR1 and CDR2: MNHNS, SASEGT. A note on this clone: What it recognizes is unknown.

Source material: PBMCs. The sequence was collected from a girl aged 2 to 10 in good health and CMV-seropositive. The rearrangement links TRBV6-1 to TRBJ2-1; possible D gene TRBD2, 5 bases. As DNA, the CDR3 is TGTGCCAGCAGTGACAACGCGGGTTTTGAGCAGTTCTTC. Translated: CASSDNAGFEQFF.